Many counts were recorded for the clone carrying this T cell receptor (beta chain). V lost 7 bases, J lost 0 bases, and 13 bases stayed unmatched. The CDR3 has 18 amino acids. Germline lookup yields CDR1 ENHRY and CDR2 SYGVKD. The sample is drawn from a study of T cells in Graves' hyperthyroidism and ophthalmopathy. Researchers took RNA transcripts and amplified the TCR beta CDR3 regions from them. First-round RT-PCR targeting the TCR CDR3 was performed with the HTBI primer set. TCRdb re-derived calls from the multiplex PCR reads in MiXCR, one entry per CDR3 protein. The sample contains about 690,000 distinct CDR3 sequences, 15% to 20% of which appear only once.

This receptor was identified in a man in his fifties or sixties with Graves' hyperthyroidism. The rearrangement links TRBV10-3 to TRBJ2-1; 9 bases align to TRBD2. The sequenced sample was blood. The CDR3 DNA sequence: TGTGCCATCACCCGAGGAGCGGGAGGCTTTCTCTCCTACAATGAGCAGTTCTTC. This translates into CAITRGAGGFLSYNEQFF.